The 2 T cell receptor beta chains presented below share a single source sample, sequenced in a study of CD8+ T cells in alopecia areata. RNA, once extracted, was reverse transcribed into cDNA for use as the sequencing template. Assay used: immunoSEQ multiplex PCR; TCRdb lists only in-frame clones, some missing. The sample consists of about 120,000 clones, less than 75% of them appearing once. The treatment denotes: oral pan-JAK inhibitor, 5-10 mg twice daily. This specimen consisted of CD8+ T cells sorted from blood, obtained at week 24, from a patient treated with tofacitinib. The receptors originated from a human donor with alopecia areata.

This chain links TRBV7-9 with TRBJ1-1, with 7 bases lining up with TRBD1. Germline V gene lookup returns CDR1 SEHNR and CDR2 FQNEAQ (reference sequence). The CDR3 length is 15 residues. V shed 5 bases, J shed 3 bases, and the junction held 9 bases outside the gene matches. CDR3 loop: CASSPLTGADTEAFF. The CDR3 DNA follows: TGTGCCAGCAGCCCGCTTACAGGGGCGGACACTGAAGCTTTCTTT.

The sample holds a few counts of this clone. J is TRBJ2-7 and V is TRBV2; 11 nucleotides agree with TRBD2. Germline V gene lookup returns CDR1 SNHLY and CDR2 FYNNEI. The CDR3 sequence is 18 residues long. J was trimmed by 3 bases and V by 0 bases; bases with no gene match: 10. The CDR3 nucleotides are TGTGCCAGCAGTGAAGCCTGGGTAGAGGGACTAGCGGACTACGAGCAGTACTTC. Translation gives CASSEAWVEGLADYEQYF.